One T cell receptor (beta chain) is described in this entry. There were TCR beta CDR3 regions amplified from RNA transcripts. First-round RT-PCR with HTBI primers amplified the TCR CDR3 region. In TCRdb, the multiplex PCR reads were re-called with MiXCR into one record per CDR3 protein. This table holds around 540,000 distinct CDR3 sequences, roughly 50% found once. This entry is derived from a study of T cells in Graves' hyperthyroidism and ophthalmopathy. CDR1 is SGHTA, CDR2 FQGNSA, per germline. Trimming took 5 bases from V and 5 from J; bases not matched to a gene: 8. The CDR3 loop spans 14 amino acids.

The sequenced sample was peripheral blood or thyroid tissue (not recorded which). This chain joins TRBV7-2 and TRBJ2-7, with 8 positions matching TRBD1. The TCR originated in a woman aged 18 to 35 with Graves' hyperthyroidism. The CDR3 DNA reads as TGTGCCAGCAGCCCGTACAGGGGGGACGACGAGCAGTACTTC. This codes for CASSPYRGDDEQYF.